This T cell receptor beta chain was retrieved from a study of cytotoxic CD8 clonotypes in ibrutinib-treated CLL. Here immunoSEQ multiplex PCR was the method, and the copy in TCRdb shows in-frame clones only, minus some. The sample contains fewer than 400,000 clones, over 60% of which appear only once. Germline loops: CDR1 SGDLS, CDR2 YYNGEE. V dropped 4 bases and J dropped 15 bases, with 17 bases sitting between them. The CDR3 has 12 amino acids. The TCR sequence derives from a human donor with chronic lymphocytic leukemia. This chain uses TRBV9 with TRBJ2-1; D is perhaps TRBD2 (6 bases). Here the sequenced sample was PBMCs, taken after 36 months of ibrutinib treatment. CDR3 coding DNA: TGTGCCAGCAGCACCAATGGGGGGATCGGGTTCTTC. It codes for CASSTNGGIGFF.